These T cell receptor beta chains were read from a single sample in a study of blood T cell repertoires in COVID-19. TCRdb's table, derived via immunoSEQ multiplex PCR, lists solely in-frame clones and lacks some. Of fewer than 350,000 clones in the sample, 81% were seen once. The material sequenced was peripheral blood. The receptors here all came from a woman aged 55-70 years with active or convalescent COVID-19. CDR3s include the opening cysteine and the closing phenylalanine or tryptophan. Expanded clones are given a class, and other clones once, few, many or no size at all.

>TRBV2|-|14
CASNRGLANSPLHF
>TRBV19|-|12
CASSTPDRRQYF
>TRBV11-2|-|15
CASSLDGGARDTQYF
>TRBV5-1|-|17
CASSLETSGGVTDTQYF
>TRBV7-7|-|15
CASSSLLGSYNEQFF
>TRBV7-2|-|14
CASSLLSSTDTQYF
>TRBV5-8|-|13
CASSPHSNYGYTF
>TRBV3-1/TRBV3-2|-|18
CASSHGRRGGPLTDTQYF
>TRBV30|-|13
CAWSGQNNSPLHF
>TRBV19|-|18
CASSMRSLGDSFNQPQHF
>TRBV27|once|16
CASSPRGGNANNGYTF
>TRBV28|-|19
CASSFFRDAGTGNLYEQYF
>TRBV10-3|-|15
CAIRGGPLGDNEQFF
>TRBV5-4|few|15
CASSLRGWNTGELFF
>TRBV6-5|few|14
CASSYMQDYNEQFF
>TRBV12-5|once|14
CASGKRGGTGELFF
>TRBV7-2|-|16
CASSLVLQGGREKLFF
>TRBV19|-|14
CASSAGQGANGYTF
>TRBV23-1|-|12
CATRTSNQPQHF
>TRBV11-2|few|14
CASSLAGLNTEAFF
>TRBV5-6|-|16
CASSLWGTGSNQPQHF
>TRBV4-3|-|17
CASSQERRGGVADTQYF
>TRBV3-1/TRBV3-2|-|15
CASRPTGASNEKLFF
>TRBV7-9|-|16
CASSRARDTFNSPLHF
>TRBV6-1|-|15
CASSEYPTGNYGYTF
>TRBV5-6|-|17
CASSSRGLAGGTGELFF
>TRBV12-5|-|14
CASGGRTAYTEAFF
>TRBV7-6|-|17
CASSLVKRGRFNSPLHF
>TRBV7-9|many|14
CASSLSTGGYEQYF
>TRBV7-3|once|14
CASSLTPSNQPQHF
>TRBV12-5|-|20
CASGLVGTGPPLYSNQPQHF
>TRBV6-5|-|15
CASSYTRTGDSPLHF
>TRBV4-1|-|18
CASSQEVAGAGVADTQYF
>TRBV19|-|15
CASSIGRQMPYGYTF
>TRBV6-5|few|10
CAGGLHEQYF
>TRBV30|-|13
CAWRVQGTETQYF
>TRBV28|-|16
CASSSGDSPLNQPQHF
>TRBV7-8|-|15
CASRSRGGLTDTQYF
>TRBV18|-|14
CASSPPTVLRGYTF
>TRBV10-1|-|14
CASSTGGPYNEQFF
>TRBV4-2|-|15
CASSQSGGVTDTQYF
>TRBV4-3|-|16
CASSRIHRGLPYGYTF
>TRBV5-1|few|14
CASFGPGTGSEAFF
>TRBV19|-|14
CASSHPGKTGELFF
>TRBV5-1|-|13
CASSLDYTDTQYF
>TRBV19|-|14
CASSIGLAPDTQYF
>TRBV30|-|14
CAWKGQGAAYGYTF
>TRBV9|-|15
CASSLPGQGFYGYTF
>TRBV5-4|-|13
CASSSGVDYGYTF
>TRBV4-1|-|15
CASSAGTHSGYEQYF
>TRBV6-1|-|15
CASSDQPAGFYEQYF
>TRBV2|-|13
CARPGQANSPLHF
>TRBV5-1|-|16
CASSLNRQGKAGELFF